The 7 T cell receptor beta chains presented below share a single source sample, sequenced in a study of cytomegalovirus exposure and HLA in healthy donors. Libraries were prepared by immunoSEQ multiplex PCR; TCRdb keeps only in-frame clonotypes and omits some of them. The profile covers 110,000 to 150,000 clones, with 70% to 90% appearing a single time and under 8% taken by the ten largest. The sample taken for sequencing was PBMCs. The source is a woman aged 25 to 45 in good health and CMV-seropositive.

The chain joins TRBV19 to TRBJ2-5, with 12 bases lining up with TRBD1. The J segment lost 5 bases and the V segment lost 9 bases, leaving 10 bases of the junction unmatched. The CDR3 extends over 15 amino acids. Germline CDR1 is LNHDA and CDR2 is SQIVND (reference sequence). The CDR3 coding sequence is TGTGCCAGCAAATCCGGGACAGGGGGCCGGGAGACCCAGTACTTC. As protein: CASKSGTGGRETQYF.

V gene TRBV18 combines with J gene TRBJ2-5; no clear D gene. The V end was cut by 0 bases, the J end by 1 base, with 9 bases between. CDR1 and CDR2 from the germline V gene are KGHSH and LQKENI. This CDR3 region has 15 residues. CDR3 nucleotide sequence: TGTGCCAGCTCACCACCGAGTATGCCCCAAGAGACCCAGTACTTC. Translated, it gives CASSPPSMPQETQYF.

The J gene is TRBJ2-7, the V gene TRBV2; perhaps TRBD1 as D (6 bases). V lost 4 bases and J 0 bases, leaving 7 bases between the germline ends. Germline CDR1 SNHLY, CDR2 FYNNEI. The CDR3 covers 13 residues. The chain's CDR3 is CASSGQDSYEQYF. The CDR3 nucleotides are TGTGCCAGCAGTGGACAGGACTCCTACGAGCAGTACTTC.

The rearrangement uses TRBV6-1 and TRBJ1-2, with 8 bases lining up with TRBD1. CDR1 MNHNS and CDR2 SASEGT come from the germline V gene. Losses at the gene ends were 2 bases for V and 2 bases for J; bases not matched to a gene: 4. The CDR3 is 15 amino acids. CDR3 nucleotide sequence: TGTGCCAGCAGTGAATGGACAGGGCGGAACTATGGCTACACCTTC. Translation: CASSEWTGRNYGYTF.

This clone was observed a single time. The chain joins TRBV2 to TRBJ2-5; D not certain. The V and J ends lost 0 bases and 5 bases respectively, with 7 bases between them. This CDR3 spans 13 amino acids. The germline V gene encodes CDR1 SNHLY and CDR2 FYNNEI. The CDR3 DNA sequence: TGTGCCAGCAGTGAAGCAGTGCGGGAGACCCAGTACTTC. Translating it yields CASSEAVRETQYF. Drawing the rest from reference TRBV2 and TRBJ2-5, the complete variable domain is EPEVTQTPSHQVTQMGQEVILRCVPISNHLYFYWYRQILGQKVEFLVSFYNNEISEKSEIFDDQFSVERPDGSNFTLKIRSTKLEDSAMYFCASSEAVRETQYFGPGTRLLVL.

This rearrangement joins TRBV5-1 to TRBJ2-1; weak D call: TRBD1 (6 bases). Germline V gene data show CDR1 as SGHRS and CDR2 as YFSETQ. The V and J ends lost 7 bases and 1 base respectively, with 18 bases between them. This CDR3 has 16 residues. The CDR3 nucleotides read TGCGCCAGCTCGACCGACAGGCGCCTTTCCTACAATGAGCAGTTCTTC. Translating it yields CASSTDRRLSYNEQFF.

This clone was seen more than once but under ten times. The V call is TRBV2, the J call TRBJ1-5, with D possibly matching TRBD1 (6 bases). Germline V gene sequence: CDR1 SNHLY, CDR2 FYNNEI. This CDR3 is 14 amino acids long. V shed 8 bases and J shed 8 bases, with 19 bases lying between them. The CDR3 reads CASAPPGDRKPQHF. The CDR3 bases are TGTGCCAGCGCCCCCCCAGGGGATAGGAAGCCCCAGCATTTT.